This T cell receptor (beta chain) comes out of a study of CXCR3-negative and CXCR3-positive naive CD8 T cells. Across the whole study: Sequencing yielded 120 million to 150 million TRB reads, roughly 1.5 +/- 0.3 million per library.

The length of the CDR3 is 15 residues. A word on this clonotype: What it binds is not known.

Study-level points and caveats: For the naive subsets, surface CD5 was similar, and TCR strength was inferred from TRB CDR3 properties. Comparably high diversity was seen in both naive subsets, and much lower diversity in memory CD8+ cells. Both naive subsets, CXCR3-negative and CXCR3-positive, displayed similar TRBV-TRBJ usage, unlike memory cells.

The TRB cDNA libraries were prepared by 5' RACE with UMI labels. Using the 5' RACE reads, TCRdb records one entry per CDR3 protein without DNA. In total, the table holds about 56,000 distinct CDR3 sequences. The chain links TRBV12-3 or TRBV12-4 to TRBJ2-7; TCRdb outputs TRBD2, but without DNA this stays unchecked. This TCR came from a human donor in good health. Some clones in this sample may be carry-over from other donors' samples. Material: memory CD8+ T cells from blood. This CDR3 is CASSLVLAGTYEQYF.